Here is one TCR beta chain with its context. Its antigen is still unknown. Germline V lookup: CDR1 MNHEY, CDR2 SMNVEV (reference sequence). The CDR3 consists of 17 residues. V was clipped by 4 bases and J by 2 bases, with 21 bases between them. Profiled with immunoSEQ multiplex PCR; TCRdb holds only in-frame clones, not every one. Of about 57,000 clones listed, 85% to 90% are singletons. This entry belongs to a study of T cell responses to AZD1222 COVID-19 vaccine. Study-wide points: Every sample of the repertoires postdated the peak T cell response. Clonal diversity may have been underestimated, and the donors were mostly white British, with more females than males.

This chain links TRBV27 with TRBJ2-7; D is perhaps TRBD1 (6 bases). Sample: peripheral blood, taken on day 0 of AZD1222 vaccination. The clonotype comes from an adult in good health. The CDR3 is CASSYYTGSMPTYEQYF. CDR3 nucleotide sequence: TGTGCCAGCAGTTATTATACAGGGTCGATGCCTACCTACGAGCAGTACTTC.